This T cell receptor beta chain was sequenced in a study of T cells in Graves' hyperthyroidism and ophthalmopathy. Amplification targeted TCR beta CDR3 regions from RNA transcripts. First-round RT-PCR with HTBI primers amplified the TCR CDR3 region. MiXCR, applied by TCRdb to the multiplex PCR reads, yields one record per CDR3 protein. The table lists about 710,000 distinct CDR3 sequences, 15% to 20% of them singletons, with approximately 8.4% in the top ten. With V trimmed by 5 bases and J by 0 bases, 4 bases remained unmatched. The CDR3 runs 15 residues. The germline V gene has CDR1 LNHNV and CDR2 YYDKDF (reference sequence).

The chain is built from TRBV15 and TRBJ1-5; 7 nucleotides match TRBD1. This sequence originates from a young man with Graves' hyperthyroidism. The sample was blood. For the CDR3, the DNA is TGTGCCACCAGCCCCAGGGGGAGTAGCAATCAGCCCCAGCATTTT. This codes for CATSPRGSSNQPQHF.